These T cell receptor beta chains were read from a single sample in a study of human T cells and chemical hapten exposure. TCRdb ran MiXCR on the RACE reads and lists one entry per CDR3 protein. Of approximately 95,000 distinct CDR3 sequences detected, 10% to 12% appear once; the ten largest clones hold 3% to 4%. The sequences come from whole blood, collected in connection with sensitization to the hapten diphenylcyclopropenone (DPC). The source is a woman aged 40 to 50 with alopecia areata. Some clones in this sample may be carry-over from other donors' samples. Each CDR3 is given with its conserved first and last residue. A D gene is named only where the DNA matches it firmly. A row's size may be missing; if present it is once, few, many or a size class.

J gene	clone size	V gene	D gene	CDR3 protein	CDR3 DNA
TRBJ1-1	-	TRBV7-2	-	CASSLSYGGVGNTEAFF	TGTGCCAGCAGCTTATCATATGGGGGCGTCGGGAACACTGAAGCTTTCTTT
TRBJ2-7	-	TRBV12-3/TRBV12-4	-	CASRRGGGGQQYF	TGTGCCAGCAGGCGCGGGGGCGGGGGACAGCAGTACTTC
TRBJ2-3	many	TRBV7-3	TRBD2	CASSLNGGGASADTQYF	TGTGCCAGCAGCTTAAATGGCGGGGGGGCGTCCGCAGATACGCAGTATTTT
TRBJ2-7	many	TRBV20-1	-	CSASTGPDYTYEQYF	TGCAGTGCTAGCACAGGCCCAGATTACACCTACGAGCAGTACTTC
TRBJ2-7	many	TRBV27	TRBD1	CASSSWTGGSYEQYF	TGTGCCAGCAGTTCCTGGACAGGGGGCTCCTACGAGCAGTACTTC
TRBJ1-5	many	TRBV27	-	CASSLYSRSPGQPQHF	TGTGCCAGCAGCTTATATTCCAGGAGCCCAGGTCAGCCCCAGCATTTT
TRBJ2-4	-	TRBV11-2	-	CASSGQNARENIQYF	TGTGCCAGCAGCGGACAGAACGCCCGCGAAAACATTCAGTACTTC
TRBJ2-1	-	TRBV10-3	-	CAISMIKNNEQFF	TGTGCCATCAGTATGATTAAGAACAATGAGCAGTTCTTC
TRBJ2-5	many	TRBV30	-	CAWNYGETQYF	TGTGCCTGGAATTACGGGGAGACCCAGTACTTC
TRBJ2-5	-	TRBV7-2	TRBD1	CASSSGTGAVETQYF	TGTGCCAGCAGCTCCGGGACAGGGGCCGTGGAGACCCAGTACTTC
TRBJ2-5	-	TRBV20-1	-	CSASDQETQYF	TGCAGTGCAAGTGATCAAGAGACCCAGTACTTC